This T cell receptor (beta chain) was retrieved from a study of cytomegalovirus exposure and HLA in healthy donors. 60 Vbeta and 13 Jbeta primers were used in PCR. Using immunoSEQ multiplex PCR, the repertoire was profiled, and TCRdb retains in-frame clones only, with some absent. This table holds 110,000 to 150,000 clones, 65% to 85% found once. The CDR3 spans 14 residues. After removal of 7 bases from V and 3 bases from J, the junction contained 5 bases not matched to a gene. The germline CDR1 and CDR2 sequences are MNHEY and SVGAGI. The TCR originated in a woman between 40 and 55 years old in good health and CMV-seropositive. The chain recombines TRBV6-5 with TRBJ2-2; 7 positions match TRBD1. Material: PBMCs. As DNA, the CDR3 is TGTGCCAGCAACGACAGGGCCTACACCGGGGAGCTGTTTTTT. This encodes CASNDRAYTGELFF.